This is a list of T cell receptor beta chains from one sample in a study of T cell repertoires in cytomegalovirus infection. TCRdb called the reads again in MiXCR, with one record for every CDR3 protein. The table has hundreds of thousands of distinct CDR3 sequences, more than 20% seen once. Sequencing used CD8+ T cells from PBMCs. These receptor sequences come from a human donor in good health (CMV status not recorded). Some clones in this sample may be carry-over from other donors' samples. Both conserved end residues are part of each CDR3. The order of the fields is D gene, J gene, clone size, V gene, CDR3 DNA, CDR3 protein. D genes are given only for firm matches. Clone size is shown for a subset of rows, as once, few, many or a class of expanded clone.

. TRBJ2-3 many TRBV7-2 TGTGCCAGCAGCTTTGCTACCACCACAGATACGCAGTATTTT CASSFATTTDTQYF
TRBD1 TRBJ1-5 many TRBV6-8 TGTGCCAGAGGGACAGGGGAAAAGGGGAATCAGCCCCAGCATTTT CARGTGEKGNQPQHF
. TRBJ2-1 many TRBV6-5 TGTGCCAGCAGTTACTCTACCTTCCTCGGAAGGGGACGCAACAATGAGCAGTTCTTC CASSYSTFLGRGRNNEQFF
. TRBJ2-7 . TRBV20-1 TGCAGTGCTAGGGACGGCCCCTACGAGCAGTACTTC CSARDGPYEQYF
TRBD1 TRBJ1-1 . TRBV5-4 TGTGCCAGCAGCTTTAGCAGGGGGATCGAAGCTTTCTTT CASSFSRGIEAFF
TRBD1 TRBJ1-2 few TRBV9 TGTGCCAGCAGCGTGGACAGGCTGCCCTACACCTTC CASSVDRLPYTF
TRBD1 TRBJ1-1 . TRBV5-1 TGCGCCAGCAGCCCCCCATGGACAGGGACGAACACTGAAGCTTTCTTT CASSPPWTGTNTEAFF
. TRBJ1-4 . TRBV5-6 TGTGCCAGCAGCTTAGGAGGGACGACAAAACCAAATGAAAAACTGTTTTTT CASSLGGTTKPNEKLFF
TRBD1 TRBJ2-3 few TRBV7-2 TGTGCCAGCAGCTTAGTCCTAGGACAGGTCTCAGATACGCAGTATTTT CASSLVLGQVSDTQYF
TRBD1 TRBJ1-2 few TRBV12-3/TRBV12-4 TGTGCCAGCACCCCGACAGGGTCCATTTATGGCTACACCTTC CASTPTGSIYGYTF
. TRBJ1-5 . TRBV6-2/TRBV6-3 TGTGCCAGCAGTTACTCGCCGGAAATGAGGCAGCCCCAGCATTTT CASSYSPEMRQPQHF